The present T cell receptor beta chain was sequenced within a study of T cells in Graves' hyperthyroidism and ophthalmopathy (dated by TCRdb to between 2017 and 2020). Turning to the overall study: Peripheral blood samples were taken at the time of initial diagnosis, prior to any treatment. Following sampling, methimazole starting at 30 mg daily was given to hyperthyroidism patients, and high-dose intravenous methylprednisolone was given to ophthalmopathy patients. Prospective prediction of ophthalmopathy was tested in an independent validation cohort consisting of about 19 hyperthyroidism patients and approximately 16 patients who later progressed to ophthalmopathy. Thyroid tissue and blood T-cell repertoires from roughly six Graves' hyperthyroidism patients were also compared in the study. The approximately 100 discovery patients were divided at random into training and test sets in a 7:3 ratio. According to the paper, TCR Vbeta CDR3 sequencing was carried out on approximately 140 peripheral blood samples, which came from about 45 ophthalmopathy, some 73 hyperthyroidism and some 17 progressor patients. A discovery cohort of roughly 100 patients, approximately 44 with Graves' ophthalmopathy and 55 to 60 with stable Graves' hyperthyroidism, was used to find distinguishing TCR V-J signatures.

Trimmed from V: 4 bases; trimmed from J: 5 bases; junction bases lacking a gene match: 14. The CDR3 covers 17 residues, taking in both the cysteine and the phenylalanine. Only the CDR3 part of the read is kept: 51 bases, read in frame from the first base. Per the germline V gene, MNHNS is the CDR1 and SASEGT is the CDR2. The paper as a whole reports these results and caveats: Most expanded thyroid clonotypes (frequency above 0.001) were also found in blood, which suggests that blood repertoires may mirror thyroid immune responses. A 13 V-J signature model separated ophthalmopathy from stable hyperthyroidism, with 87.88% sensitivity and 81.08% specificity in cross-validation and 80%/75% in testing. No statistical method was used to set the sample size in advance, and investigators knew the group allocation. During validation, the model predicted progression to ophthalmopathy a median of around 6 months ahead of onset, with around 70% sensitivity and 72% to 80% specificity.

Graves' hyperthyroidism was defined as stable when no progression to ophthalmopathy occurred over 18 months of follow-up. Hyperthyroidism patients were aged 18 to 65 years and newly diagnosed, with disease duration of less than 2 months. Patients with uncontrolled infections, other autoimmune diseases, pregnancy or lactation were excluded. Diagnoses were based on clinical symptoms, serum thyroxine and TRAb, thyroid ultrasound and orbital computed tomography. PBMCs were separated from roughly 9.3 ml of fresh peripheral blood using Ficoll-Paque density gradient centrifugation. Total RNA was extracted with Trizol reagent, and quality was checked on an Agilent 2100 Bioanalyzer. This clonotype appeared a single time. Its specific antigen is unknown. Qualities for individual bases were not recorded, and no much larger clone is one base off. Just one read gives weak support. Amplification of TCR beta CDR3 regions was carried out from RNA transcripts. The TCR CDR3 was subjected to a first round of RT-PCR using the HTBI primer set and the Qiagen OneStep RT-PCR kit. Libraries were constructed in a second round of multiplex PCR, after which size selection and purification were performed. Paired-end sequencing of the libraries was performed with 100 bp reads on an Illumina HiSeq2000. Turning to the authors' computational methods: SOAPnuke was used to process the raw data, with reads discarded if the reads contained adapters or uncalled bases, had a mean Phred below 15, or lacked an exact constant-primer or identifier match. High-quality paired reads were merged using COPE v1.2.5, and each unique nucleotide sequence was defined as a clonotype. Clonotypes were aligned to IMGT TRBV, TRBD and TRBJ reference segments using MiTCR v1.1. Analysis was restricted to V-J combinations with a frequency above 0.0001, which covered roughly 99% of repertoires. The TCS score was defined as F50 (clonal expansion) divided by E x V (chaos), with BLOSUM62-based TCRdist calculated between CDR3 peptides within each V-J. Welch's t-statistics and random forest reduced 514 V-J features to 10 to 15, which were used in a naive Bayes classifier (R e1071). Using fastp at Q25 and MiXCR, TCRdb reprocessed the public reads and kept productive beta chains. Under each unique CDR3 protein, matching rows form one entry showing the most common genes and DNA. These V and J calls are TCRdb output, not the study's own analysis. Recorded for this sample are about 480,000 distinct CDR3 sequences; approximately 15% of them occurred a single time. The ten largest clones represent around a sixth of the sample.

The sequence was obtained from a woman between 18 and 30 years old with Graves' hyperthyroidism. Material for sequencing was blood. The chain employs TRBV6-1 and TRBJ1-1, with 9 middle bases fitting TRBD1. The CDR3 corresponds to CASSVGITGGSSTEAFF. The DNA is TGTGCCAGCAGTGTTGGGATTACAGGGGGCTCGAGTACTGAAGCTTTCTTT.